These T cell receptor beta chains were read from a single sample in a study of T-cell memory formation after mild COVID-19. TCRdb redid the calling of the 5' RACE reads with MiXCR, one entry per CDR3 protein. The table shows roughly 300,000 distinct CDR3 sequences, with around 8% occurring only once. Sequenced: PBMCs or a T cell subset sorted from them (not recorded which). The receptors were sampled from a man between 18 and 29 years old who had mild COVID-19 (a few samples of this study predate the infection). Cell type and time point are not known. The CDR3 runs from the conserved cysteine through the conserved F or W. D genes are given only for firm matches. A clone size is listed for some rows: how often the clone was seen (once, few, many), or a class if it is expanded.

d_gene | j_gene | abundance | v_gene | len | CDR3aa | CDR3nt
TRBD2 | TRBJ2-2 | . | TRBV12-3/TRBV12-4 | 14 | CASTSGGRTGELFF | TGTGCCAGTACTAGCGGGGGTCGGACCGGGGAGCTGTTTTTT
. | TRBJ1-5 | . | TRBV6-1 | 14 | CASSEIGPSQPQHF | TGTGCCAGCAGTGAAATTGGGCCGAGTCAGCCCCAGCATTTT
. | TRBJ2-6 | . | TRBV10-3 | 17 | CAISESGANSGASVLTF | TGTGCCATCAGTGAGTCCGGGGCGAACTCTGGGGCCAGCGTCCTGACTTTC
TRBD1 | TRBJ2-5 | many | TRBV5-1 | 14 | CASSPRTGRETQYF | TGCGCCAGCAGCCCCAGGACAGGGCGAGAGACCCAGTACTTC
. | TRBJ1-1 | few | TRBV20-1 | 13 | CSAPTGSRVGAFF | TGCAGTGCTCCAACAGGGAGTCGGGTAGGAGCTTTCTTT
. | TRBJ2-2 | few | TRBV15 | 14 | CATSRQGSAGELFF | TGTGCCACCAGCAGACAGGGAAGTGCCGGGGAGCTGTTTTTT
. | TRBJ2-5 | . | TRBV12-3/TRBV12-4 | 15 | CASNWGRGQGETQYF | TGTGCCAGCAATTGGGGTAGGGGCCAGGGGGAGACCCAGTACTTC
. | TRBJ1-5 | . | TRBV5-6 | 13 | CASSLKVGQPQHF | TGTGCCAGCAGCTTAAAAGTAGGTCAGCCCCAGCATTTT
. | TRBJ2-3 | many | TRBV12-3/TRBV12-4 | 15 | CASSSGSGVTDTQYF | TGTGCCAGCTCCTCCGGGTCAGGGGTCACAGATACGCAGTATTTT
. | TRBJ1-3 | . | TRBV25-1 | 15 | CASSPKARFGNTIYF | TGTGCCAGCAGCCCCAAGGCGAGATTCGGAAACACCATATATTTT
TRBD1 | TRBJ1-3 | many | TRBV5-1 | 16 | CASSRGPGDSRNTIYF | TGCGCCAGCAGCCGGGGTCCAGGGGACAGCCGAAACACCATATATTTT
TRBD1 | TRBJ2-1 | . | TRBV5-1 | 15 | CASSRTGGIVNEQFF | TGCGCCAGCAGCAGGACAGGGGGCATTGTGAATGAGCAGTTCTTC
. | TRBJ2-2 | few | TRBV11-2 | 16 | CASSLVGGIHTGELFF | TGTGCCAGCAGCTTGGTGGGGGGCATACACACCGGGGAGCTGTTTTTT
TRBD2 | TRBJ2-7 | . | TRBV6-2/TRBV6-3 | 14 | CASRSTRGWSEQYF | TGTGCCAGCAGGTCCACGCGGGGGTGGTCCGAGCAGTACTTC
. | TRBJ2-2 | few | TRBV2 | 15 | CASSVQGPNTGELFF | TGTGCCAGCAGTGTGCAGGGCCCGAACACCGGGGAGCTGTTTTTT
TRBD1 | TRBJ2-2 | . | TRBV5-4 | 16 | CASSLEGAVNTGELFF | TGTGCCAGCAGCTTGGAGGGGGCGGTGAACACCGGGGAGCTGTTTTTT
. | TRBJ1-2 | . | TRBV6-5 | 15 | CASRREHRENYGYTF | TGTGCCAGCAGACGGGAGCACAGGGAGAACTATGGCTACACCTTC
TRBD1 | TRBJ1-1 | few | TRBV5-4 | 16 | CASSPQTGVNLPEAFF | TGTGCCAGCAGCCCCCAGACAGGGGTGAATTTACCCGAAGCTTTCTTT
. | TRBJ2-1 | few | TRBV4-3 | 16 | CASSQVLGNSYNEQFF | TGCGCCAGCAGCCAAGTCTTGGGAAACTCCTACAATGAGCAGTTCTTC
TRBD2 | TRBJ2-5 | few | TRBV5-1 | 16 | CASRLGTSSGQETQYF | TGCGCCAGCAGACTAGGGACTAGTTCAGGTCAAGAGACCCAGTACTTC
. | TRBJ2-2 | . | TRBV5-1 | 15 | CASSLVDANTGELFF | TGCGCCAGCAGCTTGGTTGACGCGAACACCGGGGAGCTGTTTTTT
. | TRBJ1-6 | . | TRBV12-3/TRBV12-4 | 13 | CASRPGGRTPLHF | TGTGCCAGCAGGCCCGGGGGAAGAACACCCCTCCACTTT
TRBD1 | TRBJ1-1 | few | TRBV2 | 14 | CASRLGTENTEAFF | TGTGCCAGCAGGCTCGGGACAGAGAACACTGAAGCTTTCTTT
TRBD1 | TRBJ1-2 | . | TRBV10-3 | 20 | CAISEALDRVFVRANYGYTF | TGTGCCATCAGTGAGGCCCTCGACAGGGTTTTCGTGCGTGCCAACTATGGCTACACCTTC
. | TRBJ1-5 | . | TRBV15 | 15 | CATSRDSQGNQPQHF | TGTGCCACCAGCAGAGACAGCCAGGGGAATCAGCCCCAGCATTTT
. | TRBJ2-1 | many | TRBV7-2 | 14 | CASMGQLPYNEQFF | TGTGCCAGCATGGGGCAGCTGCCCTACAATGAGCAGTTCTTC
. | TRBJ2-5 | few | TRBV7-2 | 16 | CASSRVGTAAGETQYF | TGTGCCAGCAGCAGAGTCGGGACGGCCGCAGGCGAGACCCAGTACTTC
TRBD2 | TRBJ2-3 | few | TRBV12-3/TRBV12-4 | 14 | CASSPGGHRDTQYF | TGTGCCAGCAGCCCGGGGGGGCATAGAGATACGCAGTATTTT
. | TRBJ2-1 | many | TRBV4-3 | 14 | CASSQLSTRNEQFF | TGCGCCAGCAGCCAATTAAGTACTAGGAATGAGCAGTTCTTC
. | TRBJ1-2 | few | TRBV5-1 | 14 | CASSRQGPNYGYTF | TGCGCCAGCAGTAGGCAGGGTCCTAACTATGGCTACACCTTC
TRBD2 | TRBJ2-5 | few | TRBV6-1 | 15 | CASSEVGTSVETQYF | TGTGCCAGCAGTGAAGTTGGGACTAGCGTTGAGACCCAGTACTTC
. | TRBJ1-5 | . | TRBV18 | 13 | CASSPGSGQPQHF | TGTGCCAGCTCACCTGGATCAGGTCAGCCCCAGCATTTT
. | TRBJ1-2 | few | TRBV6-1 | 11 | CASMWRDGYTF | TGTGCCAGCATGTGGAGGGATGGCTACACCTTC
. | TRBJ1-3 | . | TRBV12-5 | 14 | CASGSGDGGNTIYF | TGTGCTAGTGGCTCCGGGGACGGCGGAAACACCATATATTTT
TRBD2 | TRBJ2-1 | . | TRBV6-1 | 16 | CASSEVSGGGRNEQFF | TGTGCCAGCAGTGAAGTGTCGGGGGGGGGGCGGAATGAGCAGTTCTTC
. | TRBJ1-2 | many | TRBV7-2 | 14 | CASSPGPWDYGYTF | TGTGCCAGCAGCCCCGGACCATGGGACTATGGCTACACCTTC
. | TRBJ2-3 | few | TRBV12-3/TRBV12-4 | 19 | CASSLNSLLRALGTDTQYF | TGTGCCAGCAGTTTAAACTCTCTTCTCCGGGCCCTCGGCACAGATACGCAGTATTTT
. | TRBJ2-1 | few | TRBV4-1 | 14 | CASSQDQGSNEQFF | TGCGCCAGCAGCCAAGATCAGGGGAGCAATGAGCAGTTCTTC
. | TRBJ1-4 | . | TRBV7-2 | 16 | CASSLMGRTTNEKLFF | TGTGCCAGCAGCCTCATGGGGAGGACAACTAATGAAAAACTGTTTTTT
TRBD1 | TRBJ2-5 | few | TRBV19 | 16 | CASSMWTGIVQETQYF | TGTGCCAGTAGTATGTGGACAGGGATCGTCCAAGAGACCCAGTACTTC
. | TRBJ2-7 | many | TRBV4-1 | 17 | CASSQVTPRGTSSEQYF | TGCGCCAGCAGCCAAGTTACCCCCAGAGGGACCTCGAGCGAGCAGTACTTC
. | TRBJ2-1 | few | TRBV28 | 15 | CASSFSGSSYNEQFF | TGTGCCAGCAGTTTCAGCGGCAGCTCCTACAATGAGCAGTTCTTC
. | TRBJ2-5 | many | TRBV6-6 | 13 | CASVGGPQETQYF | TGTGCCAGCGTGGGCGGGCCGCAAGAGACCCAGTACTTC
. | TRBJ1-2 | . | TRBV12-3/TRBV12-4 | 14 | CASSRTGNNYGYTF | TGTGCCAGCAGCAGAACAGGGAATAACTATGGCTACACCTTC
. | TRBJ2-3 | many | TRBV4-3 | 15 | CASSQDQAATDTQYF | TGCGCCAGCAGCCAAGATCAGGCGGCAACAGATACGCAGTATTTT
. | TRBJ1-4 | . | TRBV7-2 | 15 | CASRRNRAAGEKLFF | TGTGCCAGCAGACGTAACCGGGCCGCTGGAGAAAAACTGTTTTTT
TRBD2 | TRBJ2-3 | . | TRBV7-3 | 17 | CASSHLTSGASTDTQYF | TGTGCCAGCAGCCACCTGACTAGCGGGGCAAGCACAGATACGCAGTATTTT
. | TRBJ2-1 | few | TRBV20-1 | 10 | CSAPAGQQFF | TGCAGTGCCCCCGCAGGGCAGCAGTTCTTC
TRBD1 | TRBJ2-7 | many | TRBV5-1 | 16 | CASSARTGQYTYEQYF | TGCGCCAGCAGCGCCCGGACAGGGCAATACACCTACGAGCAGTACTTC
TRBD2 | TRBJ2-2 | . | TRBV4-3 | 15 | CASSLAGGPFGELFF | TGCGCCAGCAGCTTAGCGGGGGGGCCCTTCGGGGAGCTGTTTTTT
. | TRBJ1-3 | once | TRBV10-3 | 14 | CAISERPSGNTIYF | TGTGCCATCAGTGAGAGGCCTTCTGGAAACACCATATATTTT
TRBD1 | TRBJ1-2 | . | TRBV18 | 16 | CASSPSRGRNDYGYTF | TGTGCCAGCTCACCTTCCAGGGGGCGAAATGACTATGGCTACACCTTC
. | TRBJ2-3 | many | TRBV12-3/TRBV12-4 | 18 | CASSSVRGSAWGTDTQYF | TGTGCCAGCAGTTCAGTCCGGGGGTCGGCTTGGGGCACAGATACGCAGTATTTT
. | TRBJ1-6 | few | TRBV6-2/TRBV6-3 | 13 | CASSYGYGSPLHF | TGTGCCAGCAGTTACGGATACGGATCACCCCTCCACTTT
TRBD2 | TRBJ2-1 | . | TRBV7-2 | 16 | CASSSSPGGFYNEQFF | TGTGCCAGCAGCTCTAGTCCCGGGGGGTTCTACAATGAGCAGTTCTTC
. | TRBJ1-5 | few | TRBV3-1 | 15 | CASSQKPRVRQPQHF | TGTGCCAGCAGCCAAAAACCGAGGGTTCGCCAGCCCCAGCATTTT